This T cell receptor beta chain was profiled in a study of T cells in narcolepsy. Some clones are missing from TCRdb's copy, which holds only in-frame ones; the method was immunoSEQ multiplex PCR. Of 30,000 to 45,000 clones listed, about 85% are singletons. The TCR was taken from a human donor with narcolepsy. The material sequenced was CD45RA- memory CD4+ T cells from PBMCs.

The CDR3 DNA sequence: TGCGCCAGCAGCCGCGGCGGGGTGGAGGGCCAGCAGTACTTC. Translated: CASSRGGVEGQQYF. V and J are TRBV4-1 and TRBJ2-7, with a possible D match to TRBD2 (6 bases). Germline lookup yields CDR1 MGHRA and CDR2 YSYEKL. This CDR3 comprises 14 residues. V lost 4 bases to trimming and J lost 8 bases, with 18 bases between them.